These T cell receptor beta chains were read from a single sample in a study of PD-L1 blockade in urothelial cancer. The method was immunoSEQ multiplex PCR; TCRdb's version includes in-frame clones alone and lacks a portion of them. Here the sample spans more than 75,000 clones, over 80% being singletons. Here the sequenced sample was PBMCs, taken around atezolizumab (anti-PD-L1) treatment. The receptors shown here come from a man aged 60 to 75 with urothelial cancer. Both conserved end residues are part of each CDR3. Fields, in order: CDR3 length, D gene, J gene, V gene, CDR3 protein. A D gene is named only where the DNA matches it firmly.

15,TRBD2,TRBJ2-1,TRBV2,CASRGGTSGYNEQFF
12,NA,TRBJ1-6,TRBV5-1,CASSLDGAPLHF
12,TRBD1,TRBJ1-2,TRBV5-6,CASSLYRGGYTF
17,TRBD1,TRBJ1-2,TRBV4-1,CASSQERETGGGYGYTF
13,NA,TRBJ2-1,TRBV18,CASSEILDNEQFF
15,NA,TRBJ1-2,TRBV5-1,CASSLEAGANYGYTF
14,TRBD1,TRBJ1-2,TRBV12-5,CASASRDRVAGYTF
19,TRBD2,TRBJ2-7,TRBV2,CATVHTRSGGVRGPNEQYF
16,NA,TRBJ2-2,TRBV27,CASSRVTVEGTGELFF
14,NA,TRBJ1-5,TRBV9,CASSVGQGNQPQHF
14,NA,TRBJ2-7,TRBV5-5,CASSRDSYSYEQYF
14,TRBD1,TRBJ2-1,TRBV5-1,CASSLGTGIDEQFF
14,NA,TRBJ1-1,TRBV7-8,CASSLAQGSTEAFF
13,NA,TRBJ2-7,TRBV7-9,CASSLGEAYEQYF
15,NA,TRBJ2-7,TRBV6-5,CASSYSPTAPGEQYF
16,NA,TRBJ2-1,TRBV7-9,CASSFGGLRPYNEQFF
16,TRBD2,TRBJ2-5,TRBV2,CASTTSGTSVGETQYF
14,TRBD1,TRBJ2-7,TRBV29-1,CSVGDRGLTYEQYF
13,NA,TRBJ2-7,TRBV15,CATSQRGGNEQYF
14,TRBD2,TRBJ2-7,TRBV7-9,CASSFGAGGNEQYF
16,NA,TRBJ2-1,TRBV10-3,CAISEGREQGNNEQFF
14,NA,TRBJ2-7,TRBV19,CASSRQGRAYEQYF
17,NA,TRBJ2-2,TRBV5-1,CASTSLPQGSNTGELFF
13,NA,TRBJ2-5,TRBV7-9,CASLPRYQETQYF
16,TRBD2,TRBJ2-2,TRBV7-3,CASSLIPGLPTGELFF
15,NA,TRBJ2-7,TRBV5-1,CASSRNTGGAYEQYF
15,TRBD2,TRBJ2-3,TRBV10-2,CASSSGASGADTQYF
13,NA,TRBJ1-2,TRBV28,CASSLAGVGGYTF
13,TRBD2,TRBJ2-7,TRBV7-9,CASSLGGTYEQYF
11,NA,TRBJ1-1,TRBV5-1,CASSSQGKAFF
16,TRBD2,TRBJ2-5,TRBV5-1,CASSPGTSGYQETQYF
13,TRBD1,TRBJ2-7,TRBV2,CASRRTGSYEQYF
16,TRBD2,TRBJ2-3,TRBV5-1,CASSLDTGGGTDTQYF
15,TRBD1,TRBJ2-3,TRBV5-1,CASSYRTGAGDTQYF
16,TRBD1,TRBJ2-5,TRBV7-9,CASSLGRTGYLETQYF
20,TRBD2,TRBJ2-5,TRBV6-1,CASSDPPSGLAGAQGETQYF
13,TRBD2,TRBJ2-7,TRBV6-6,CAMSGGPTYEQYF
15,NA,TRBJ2-3,TRBV4-1,CASSQVRGATDTQYF
18,TRBD2,TRBJ2-7,TRBV11-2,CASSLVLTSGGRDYEQYF
14,NA,TRBJ2-1,TRBV5-1,CASSRVDSNNEQFF
15,TRBD1,TRBJ2-7,TRBV7-9,CASSPPGGTGYEQYF
16,TRBD1,TRBJ1-5,TRBV27,CASSLSGTGGNQPQHF
12,NA,TRBJ1-1,TRBV15,CATGSGRTEAFF
13,TRBD1,TRBJ2-7,TRBV6-5,CASRTGANYEQYF
15,NA,TRBJ2-7,TRBV7-2,CASSLQAGTSYEQYF
14,TRBD1,TRBJ2-5,TRBV9,CASSPRDRGETQYF
16,NA,TRBJ2-6,TRBV12-5,CASGLVTFSGANVLTF
15,NA,TRBJ1-6,TRBV9,CASSVSQGQNSPLHF